This entry features one T cell receptor beta chain sequence. The same CDR3 is also encoded by other DNA sequences in this sample. Only in-frame clones appear in the TCRdb table, and some are missing; sequencing was by immunoSEQ multiplex PCR. The sample comprises 100,000 to 150,000 clones, roughly 92% of which are singletons, and under 0.7% rests with the top ten. The data belong to a study of control samples from healthy donors and cancer patients. V was trimmed by 2 bases and J by 0 bases, leaving 7 bases between them. The V gene's germline CDR1 is MNHEY and CDR2 SVGEGT. This CDR3 has 14 amino acids.

The origin of this receptor is a man at least 80 years old with head and neck cancer. Sequencing was performed on PBMCs. This chain uses TRBV6-2 or TRBV6-3 with TRBJ1-1, with D hard to call. The DNA for the CDR3 is TGTGCCAGCAGTTACGGTTCTCTGAACACTGAAGCTTTCTTT. It encodes CASSYGSLNTEAFF.